Sequencing of this T cell receptor (beta chain) was carried out in a study of vaccination effects on CD4 cells after COVID-19. Findings and caveats of the study: Marked clonal contraction was seen in infection- and vaccine-induced clones late after vaccination.

V dropped 7 bases and J dropped 1 base, with 8 bases sitting between them. Germline V gene data show CDR1 as SGDLS and CDR2 as YYNGEE. The CDR3 spans 12 residues. Produced via immunoSEQ multiplex PCR; TCRdb's table is partial and in-frame only. Seen here are approximately 68,000 clones, around 79% observed once, and the top ten hold about 10%. This clone was seen once. Its antigen is still unknown. With the ViraFEST assay, the study expanded antigen-specific CD4+ T cells using viral peptide pools, then sequenced them. It was after around 10 days of culture that CD4+ T cells were isolated. Neither prior SARS-CoV-2 infection nor positive nucleocapsid antibodies were present in the vaccine recipients. Both day 3 and day 7 saw half the medium replaced with IL-2 medium.

The sequence was obtained from a human donor who received a COVID-19 vaccine. The sequenced sample was CD4+ T cells from PBMCs cultured with SARS-CoV-2 spike peptides, obtained before COVID-19 vaccination. V and J are TRBV9 and TRBJ1-1; D is perhaps TRBD1 (6 bases). CDR3 sequence reads: CASSRGNTEAFF. The CDR3 DNA reads TGTGCCAGCTCCAGGGGGAACACTGAAGCTTTCTTT.